The text below deals with one T cell receptor (beta chain). No antigen is known for it. No clone much larger than this one lies a single base away; base qualities are absent. Each collaborating institution followed its own protocols to collect whole blood in K2EDTA tubes. Collaborator samples were shipped for TCRbeta analysis as frozen whole blood, isolated PBMCs, or DNA extracted from either sample type. TCRbeta CDR3 regions were amplified from genomic DNA by means of the immunoSEQ Assay, a bias-controlled multiplex PCR. As for the authors' bioinformatics: The number of nucleated cells in each sample was estimated by amplification of reference gene primers within the assay. Sequence reads were collapsed and filtered to measure the absolute abundance of every unique TCRbeta CDR3 rearrangement. For each sample, productive Simpson clonality was calculated by taking the square root of Simpson's diversity index across productive rearrangements. Imported from immuneACCESS, the table was reduced by TCRdb to in-frame sequences with V and J called. These copies leave out some clones; in studies compared against another copy, an unresolved V gene accounts for under half, and the cause of the remainder is not known. V and J calls and clone size are copied from that table; D and trimming were computed from the DNA. The sample has fewer than 300,000 clones on record, approximately 82% of them singletons. Approximately 2.6% of the sample rests with the top ten.

The data are from a study of blood T cell repertoires in COVID-19 (dated by TCRdb to about 2020). Looking at the study overall: The collaborator samples originated in the United States, Italy and Spain and spanned the acute and convalescent phases of COVID-19. Sample metadata almost always included a de-identified subject ID, COVID-19 status, age in years and sex. Where available, HLA class I and class II types were obtained from metadata supplied by the sample provider rather than from assay-based typing. Samples were obtained from the ongoing ImmuneRACE study (first 160 participants) and from over 1,000 subjects provided by 6 global collaborators. The dataset comprised deeply sampled blood TCRbeta repertoires from subjects exposed to, actively infected with, or recovered from COVID-19. The material from the prospective study consisted of cDNA or gDNA derived from T cells, B-cell-depleted T cells, or PBMCs. The repertoires were made available in a free public database intended to serve as a resource for research on the immune response to SARS-CoV-2.

For this chain, trimming is 5 bases at the V end and 13 bases at the J end, and the number of junction bases without a gene match is 8. The germline V gene specifies SGHDT as CDR1 and YYEEEE as CDR2. The CDR3, cysteine through phenylalanine, is 14 amino acids long. The sequence is cut down to CDR3 DNA, 42 bases in frame from base 1. What the authors observed across the whole study: The quantity of clinical and demographic metadata differed by source and by participant and was supplied without curation.

Sequencing input: peripheral blood. This receptor was taken from a woman aged 70-85 years with active or convalescent COVID-19. The chain employs TRBV5-6 and TRBJ2-1, with TRBD2 identical over 14 junction bases. The DNA sequence is given as TGTGCCAGCAGACTGGGACTAGCGGGAGTAAGTCAGTTCTTC. It is translated as CASRLGLAGVSQFF.